A selection of T cell receptor beta chains follows, all from one sample in a study of blood T cell repertoires in COVID-19. The repertoire was sequenced with immunoSEQ multiplex PCR; TCRdb's copy has only in-frame clones and lacks some. Found here are 200,000 or so clones, 70% to 90% of them singletons; the top ten hold 2% to 3%. Specimen: PBMCs or T cells enriched from blood (not recorded which). Receptors were obtained from a woman aged 35 to 49 with acute COVID-19. CDR3s include the opening cysteine and the closing phenylalanine or tryptophan. D genes are given only for firm matches. Some rows mark clone size as missing; the rest say once, few, many or name a class of expanded clone.

j_call: TRBJ1-1
clone_size: once
d_call: -
v_call: TRBV2
cdr3_nt: TGTGCCAGCAGTGAAAACGCGGTTGGCGAAGCTTTCTTT
cdr3_aa: CASSENAVGEAFF

j_call: TRBJ1-5
clone_size: -
d_call: -
v_call: TRBV11-2
cdr3_nt: TGTGCCAGCAGCTTAGCCCCCATGGCGCCCCAGCATTTT
cdr3_aa: CASSLAPMAPQHF

j_call: TRBJ1-3
clone_size: -
d_call: -
v_call: TRBV30
cdr3_nt: TGTGCTTCGGGGGAGGGTAGGACCTCTGGAAACACCATATATTTT
cdr3_aa: CASGEGRTSGNTIYF

j_call: TRBJ1-1
clone_size: -
d_call: -
v_call: TRBV29-1
cdr3_nt: TGCAGCGTTGTGGGGGGGACCACTGAAGCTTTCTTT
cdr3_aa: CSVVGGTTEAFF

j_call: TRBJ1-1
clone_size: -
d_call: -
v_call: TRBV5-1
cdr3_nt: TGCGCCAGCAGCTTGGGACTTAACACTGAAGCTTTCTTT
cdr3_aa: CASSLGLNTEAFF

j_call: TRBJ2-1
clone_size: -
d_call: TRBD2
v_call: TRBV30
cdr3_nt: TGTGCCTGGAGTAATTGGGAGGGCTATGAGCAGTTCTTC
cdr3_aa: CAWSNWEGYEQFF

j_call: TRBJ1-2
clone_size: -
d_call: -
v_call: TRBV27
cdr3_nt: TGTGCCAGCAGTGGTTCACAGGGTCGCCGGTATGGCTACACCTTC
cdr3_aa: CASSGSQGRRYGYTF

j_call: TRBJ2-1
clone_size: -
d_call: TRBD2
v_call: TRBV3-1/TRBV3-2
cdr3_nt: TGTGCCAGCAGTCTAATCGGCGGGAGTCCGGGCGCCTACAATGAGCAGTTCTTC
cdr3_aa: CASSLIGGSPGAYNEQFF

j_call: TRBJ1-2
clone_size: -
d_call: -
v_call: TRBV3-1/TRBV3-2
cdr3_nt: TGTGCCAGCAGCCGGACAGCCTATGGCTACACCTTC
cdr3_aa: CASSRTAYGYTF

j_call: TRBJ1-4
clone_size: -
d_call: TRBD1
v_call: TRBV5-5
cdr3_nt: TGTGCCAGCAGCGCAGGGGGCTCGTCTAATGAAAAACTGTTTTTT
cdr3_aa: CASSAGGSSNEKLFF

j_call: TRBJ2-7
clone_size: -
d_call: -
v_call: TRBV5-5
cdr3_nt: TGTGCCAGCAGCTTGGCCGGGGGGCCTCCCTACGAGCAGTACTTC
cdr3_aa: CASSLAGGPPYEQYF

j_call: TRBJ2-1
clone_size: -
d_call: TRBD2
v_call: TRBV11-3
cdr3_nt: TGTGCCAGCACCCAGGGACAGGGGGGGACTAGCGGGAGTTACAATGAGCAGTTCTTC
cdr3_aa: CASTQGQGGTSGSYNEQFF

j_call: TRBJ1-4
clone_size: -
d_call: TRBD1
v_call: TRBV28
cdr3_nt: TGTGCCAGCAGTTTACCGGGACAGGGGGGAAAACTGTTTTTT
cdr3_aa: CASSLPGQGGKLFF

j_call: TRBJ2-3
clone_size: once
d_call: -
v_call: TRBV5-4
cdr3_nt: TGTGCCAGCAGCTTGACAGCGGCTAGCACAGATACGCAGTATTTT
cdr3_aa: CASSLTAASTDTQYF

j_call: TRBJ2-1
clone_size: -
d_call: TRBD2
v_call: TRBV9
cdr3_nt: TGTGCCAGCAGCCAACCACTAGCGGGCTCCTACAATGAGCAGTTCTTC
cdr3_aa: CASSQPLAGSYNEQFF

j_call: TRBJ2-3
clone_size: few
d_call: TRBD1
v_call: TRBV24-1
cdr3_nt: TGTGCCACCGGGACAGGTCCAGGTGGTACGCAGTATTTT
cdr3_aa: CATGTGPGGTQYF

j_call: TRBJ1-4
clone_size: -
d_call: -
v_call: TRBV10-2
cdr3_nt: TGCGCCAGCAGTGAGCCGGGACTGCCTAATGAAAAACTGTTTTTT
cdr3_aa: CASSEPGLPNEKLFF

j_call: TRBJ1-4
clone_size: -
d_call: -
v_call: TRBV28
cdr3_nt: TGTGCCAGCTGCGGGGGCGCAACCTTATCCCATGGGGAAAAACTGTTTTTT
cdr3_aa: CASCGGATLSHGEKLFF

j_call: TRBJ2-2
clone_size: -
d_call: TRBD2
v_call: TRBV10-3
cdr3_nt: TGTGCCATCAGTGAGCCTGGGCTAGCGGGGGCGAACACCGGGGAGCTGTTTTTT
cdr3_aa: CAISEPGLAGANTGELFF

j_call: TRBJ1-2
clone_size: -
d_call: TRBD1
v_call: TRBV7-9
cdr3_nt: TGTGCCAGCAGCTTAGTGGGACAGCTAGGATCTAACTATGGCTACACCTTC
cdr3_aa: CASSLVGQLGSNYGYTF

j_call: TRBJ2-3
clone_size: -
d_call: TRBD2
v_call: TRBV11-2
cdr3_nt: TGTGCCAGCACCCAGACTAGCGGGGGCTCAGATACGCAGTATTTT
cdr3_aa: CASTQTSGGSDTQYF

j_call: TRBJ1-1
clone_size: -
d_call: -
v_call: TRBV10-3
cdr3_nt: TGTGCCATCAGTGAGTCGGCGCAGGGGAACACTGAAGCTTTCTTT
cdr3_aa: CAISESAQGNTEAFF

j_call: TRBJ1-1
clone_size: -
d_call: TRBD1
v_call: TRBV6-2/TRBV6-3
cdr3_nt: TGTGCCAGCAGTTACAGGGGGCCCGCGGGGAACACTGAAGCTTTCTTT
cdr3_aa: CASSYRGPAGNTEAFF

j_call: TRBJ2-1
clone_size: few
d_call: TRBD2
v_call: TRBV7-2
cdr3_nt: TGTGCCAGCAGCTGGACTAGCGGAGCCTACAATGAGCAGTTCTTC
cdr3_aa: CASSWTSGAYNEQFF

j_call: TRBJ2-1
clone_size: -
d_call: -
v_call: TRBV3-1/TRBV3-2
cdr3_nt: TGTGCCAGCAGCCAACCGGGACTCAAATACAATGAGCAGTTCTTC
cdr3_aa: CASSQPGLKYNEQFF

j_call: TRBJ1-2
clone_size: -
d_call: -
v_call: TRBV5-6
cdr3_nt: TGTGCCAGCAGCATCACTCGCGGGTTTGGAGAAGCTAACTATGGCTACACCTTC
cdr3_aa: CASSITRGFGEANYGYTF

j_call: TRBJ2-3
clone_size: once
d_call: -
v_call: TRBV29-1
cdr3_nt: TGCAGCGTTGAAGTTTCCCCAGGCCAGACGCAGTATTTT
cdr3_aa: CSVEVSPGQTQYF

j_call: TRBJ2-3
clone_size: -
d_call: TRBD2
v_call: TRBV13
cdr3_nt: TGTGCCAGCAGCCTGGGCCTAGCGGGAGCCGATACGCAGTATTTT
cdr3_aa: CASSLGLAGADTQYF

j_call: TRBJ1-6
clone_size: few
d_call: TRBD1
v_call: TRBV27
cdr3_nt: TGTGCCAGCAGTACACCATTACAGGGGGGAAGTAATTCACCCCTCCACTTT
cdr3_aa: CASSTPLQGGSNSPLHF

j_call: TRBJ1-1
clone_size: -
d_call: -
v_call: TRBV10-2
cdr3_nt: TGCGCCAGCAGTGAGGTTAGAGGGTGGGGAAAAGCTTTCTTT
cdr3_aa: CASSEVRGWGKAFF

j_call: TRBJ1-6
clone_size: few
d_call: -
v_call: TRBV30
cdr3_nt: TGTGCCGGACTTAGGAGGGGAGATTCACCCCTCCACTTT
cdr3_aa: CAGLRRGDSPLHF

j_call: TRBJ2-3
clone_size: -
d_call: TRBD2
v_call: TRBV6-1
cdr3_nt: TGTGCCAGCAGTGAAGAGGCGGGGGTGAGCACAGATACGCAGTATTTT
cdr3_aa: CASSEEAGVSTDTQYF

j_call: TRBJ2-5
clone_size: -
d_call: -
v_call: TRBV2
cdr3_nt: TGTGCCAGCACCGGCGGTAGAGGAGAGACCCAGTACTTC
cdr3_aa: CASTGGRGETQYF

j_call: TRBJ1-6
clone_size: few
d_call: -
v_call: TRBV6-4
cdr3_nt: TGTGCCAGCAGTGACTCAGGGGATAATTCACCCCTCCACTTT
cdr3_aa: CASSDSGDNSPLHF

j_call: TRBJ1-2
clone_size: once
d_call: -
v_call: TRBV11-2
cdr3_nt: TGTGCCAGCAGCATCGACAGTCCCACTAACTATGGCTACACCTTC
cdr3_aa: CASSIDSPTNYGYTF

j_call: TRBJ2-1
clone_size: -
d_call: -
v_call: TRBV19
cdr3_nt: TGTGCCAGTAGTATCGGCGGCGGGGCGAGACTAGGAGCCTACAATGAGCAGTTCTTC
cdr3_aa: CASSIGGGARLGAYNEQFF

j_call: TRBJ1-4
clone_size: -
d_call: -
v_call: TRBV5-1
cdr3_nt: TGCGCCAGCAGCTGGGCCGCAACTAATGAAAAACTGTTTTTT
cdr3_aa: CASSWAATNEKLFF

j_call: TRBJ1-4
clone_size: -
d_call: TRBD1
v_call: TRBV4-3
cdr3_nt: TGCGCCAGCAGCCAAAGGCCCTTACCGACAGGGGTGGAGGAAAAACTGTTTTTT
cdr3_aa: CASSQRPLPTGVEEKLFF

j_call: TRBJ2-7
clone_size: once
d_call: TRBD1
v_call: TRBV5-6
cdr3_nt: TGTGCCAGCAGACCAAGACAGGGAGTGACCTACGAGCAGTACTTC
cdr3_aa: CASRPRQGVTYEQYF

j_call: TRBJ1-6
clone_size: once
d_call: TRBD1
v_call: TRBV7-6
cdr3_nt: TGTGCCAGCAGCCTTATGACAGGGGGTAGTGGTTCACCCCTCCACTTT
cdr3_aa: CASSLMTGGSGSPLHF

j_call: TRBJ1-5
clone_size: -
d_call: -
v_call: TRBV2
cdr3_nt: TGTGCCTCAAGTGAGCTCAGGGGCAATCAGCCCCAGCATTTT
cdr3_aa: CASSELRGNQPQHF

j_call: TRBJ1-1
clone_size: -
d_call: -
v_call: TRBV10-3
cdr3_nt: TGTGCCATCAGTGAGTCGCCCGGGGCTGAAGCTTTCTTT
cdr3_aa: CAISESPGAEAFF

j_call: TRBJ1-1
clone_size: once
d_call: -
v_call: TRBV5-6
cdr3_nt: TGTGCCAGCAGCTTGGGGGTCCAGGTGAACACTGAAGCTTTCTTT
cdr3_aa: CASSLGVQVNTEAFF

j_call: TRBJ2-3
clone_size: -
d_call: -
v_call: TRBV5-1
cdr3_nt: TGCGCCAGCAGCTTGGCCACGGTCACAGATACGCAGTATTTT
cdr3_aa: CASSLATVTDTQYF

j_call: TRBJ1-1
clone_size: -
d_call: -
v_call: TRBV12-5
cdr3_nt: TGTGCTAGTGGTTTACGGGGGAGTAACACTGAAGCTTTCTTT
cdr3_aa: CASGLRGSNTEAFF

j_call: TRBJ2-1
clone_size: -
d_call: TRBD2
v_call: TRBV6-5
cdr3_nt: TGTGCCAGCGGGATTAGCGGGGGGGCCTACAATGAGCAGTTCTTC
cdr3_aa: CASGISGGAYNEQFF

j_call: TRBJ2-3
clone_size: -
d_call: -
v_call: TRBV29-1
cdr3_nt: TGCAGCGTTGTGGGGTTTACTAGATTGTACGGAACAGATACGCAGTATTTT
cdr3_aa: CSVVGFTRLYGTDTQYF

j_call: TRBJ2-3
clone_size: -
d_call: TRBD2
v_call: TRBV5-1
cdr3_nt: TGCGCCAGCAGCTATACTAGCGGCCACACAGATACGCAGTATTTT
cdr3_aa: CASSYTSGHTDTQYF

j_call: TRBJ2-1
clone_size: -
d_call: -
v_call: TRBV29-1
cdr3_nt: TGCAGCGTTGAGGGGACACGGAATATCAATGAGCAGTTCTTC
cdr3_aa: CSVEGTRNINEQFF

j_call: TRBJ2-5
clone_size: -
d_call: TRBD2
v_call: TRBV2
cdr3_nt: TGTGCCAGCAGACGGACTAGCGGGGGTTTACAAGAGACCCAGTACTTC
cdr3_aa: CASRRTSGGLQETQYF

j_call: TRBJ2-3
clone_size: -
d_call: -
v_call: TRBV29-1
cdr3_nt: TGCAGCTCGGGACTTAGCGGAGGAGGGGATACGCAGTATTTT
cdr3_aa: CSSGLSGGGDTQYF

j_call: TRBJ2-2
clone_size: -
d_call: -
v_call: TRBV7-8
cdr3_nt: TGTGCCAGCAGCTTAATCGGGGGGCAAAGCGGGGAGCTGTTTTTT
cdr3_aa: CASSLIGGQSGELFF

j_call: TRBJ2-4
clone_size: -
d_call: -
v_call: TRBV3-1/TRBV3-2
cdr3_nt: TGTGCCAGCAGCCAACGGGGAGCGGTGGCCAGGAACATTCAGTACTTC
cdr3_aa: CASSQRGAVARNIQYF

j_call: TRBJ2-6
clone_size: -
d_call: TRBD1
v_call: TRBV27
cdr3_nt: TGTGCCAGCAGTCCAGACGACAGGGGAGCTAGCTCTGGGGCCAACGTCCTGACTTTC
cdr3_aa: CASSPDDRGASSGANVLTF

j_call: TRBJ1-2
clone_size: -
d_call: -
v_call: TRBV9
cdr3_nt: TGTGCCAGCAGCGCGGCCTCGGGGGTAAACTATGGCTATACCTTC
cdr3_aa: CASSAASGVNYGYTF

j_call: TRBJ2-2
clone_size: once
d_call: TRBD2
v_call: TRBV13
cdr3_nt: TGTGCCAGCAGCGGGGGAGGGCCGAGAAACGGGGAGCTGTTTTTT
cdr3_aa: CASSGGGPRNGELFF